These 25 T cell receptor beta chains originate from one sample sequenced in a study of OX40 agonist ivuxolimab in advanced cancers. Using immunoSEQ multiplex PCR, the repertoire was profiled, and TCRdb retains in-frame clones only, with some absent. In the table there are about 40,000 clones, 82% of which are singletons. This specimen consisted of CD4+ or CD8+ T cells sorted from blood, obtained in a trial of the OX40 agonist ivuxolimab. These receptors were obtained from an adult with an advanced solid tumor such as melanoma, head and neck, liver or kidney cancer.

CDR3 nucleotide sequence: TGTGCCAGCAGCCCTCGACAGGTAAGCTCCTACAATGAGCAGTTCTTC. This sequence encodes CASSPRQVSSYNEQFF. The genes are TRBV9 and TRBJ2-1; maybe TRBD1 (6 bases). The germline CDR1 and CDR2 sequences are SGDLS and YYNGEE. This CDR3 region has 16 residues. Trimming left V 4 bases short and J 0 bases short, with 14 bases between. Complete variable domain (other parts from reference TRBV9 and TRBJ2-1): DSGVTQTPKHLITATGQRVTLRCSPRSGDLSVYWYQQSLDQGLQFLIQYYNGEERAKGNILERFSAQQFPDLHSELNLSSLELGDSALYFCASSPRQVSSYNEQFFGPGTRLTVL.

The chain has TRBV18 and TRBJ1-1; 9 bases fit TRBD1. V lost 0 bases and J lost 3; bases outside the gene matches: 5. CDR1 is KGHSH and CDR2 is LQKENI in the germline V gene. The CDR3 length is 16 residues. CDR3 coding DNA: TGTGCCAGCTCACCACCCACAGGGGGCGGCGACACTGAAGCTTTCTTT. It codes for CASSPPTGGGDTEAFF.

The chain is built from TRBV11-2 and TRBJ2-5; 9 bases line up with TRBD1. The CDR3 length is 18 residues. Looked up from germline, CDR1 is SGHAT and CDR2 is FQNNGV. Trimming took 3 bases from V and 5 from J; bases not matched to a gene: 16. In DNA form, the CDR3 reads TGTGCCAGCAGCTTGACATCGGCCGGGACAGGGTTCTGGGAGACCCAGTACTTC. It yields the protein CASSLTSAGTGFWETQYF.

The V and J genes are TRBV7-9 and TRBJ2-1; D remains unclear. Germline V gene data show CDR1 as SEHNR and CDR2 as FQNEAQ (reference sequence). The CDR3 is 13 residues long. V lost 4 bases to trimming and J lost 10 bases, with 14 bases between them. CDR3 amino acids: CASSSQPSGEQFF. DNA for the CDR3: TGTGCCAGCAGCTCCCAACCCTCCGGGGAGCAGTTCTTC.

The genes are TRBV19 and TRBJ2-1; no clear D. Germline loops: CDR1 LNHDA, CDR2 SQIVND (reference sequence). The CDR3 totals 13 residues. With 10 bases removed from V and 7 bases from J, the gap between germline ends came to 17 bases. Here the CDR3 DNA reads TGTGCCACCGCTACCCTCCACGGTAATGAGCAGTTCTTC. It translates to CATATLHGNEQFF.

This chain joins TRBV10-3 and TRBJ2-3; D perhaps matches TRBD2 (7 bases). Germline V gene sequence: CDR1 ENHRY, CDR2 SYGVKD. The V and J ends lost 2 bases and 1 base respectively, with 13 bases between them. This CDR3 contains 16 residues. In DNA, the CDR3 is TGTGCCATCAGTGAGCCCGAGGGGGGGGGCACAGATACGCAGTATTTT. Amino acids: CAISEPEGGGTDTQYF.

Ten or more counts support this clone. The chain is built from TRBV7-8 and TRBJ1-2; TRBD1 is a possible D gene (5 bases). The ends were cut back, 5 bases at V and 1 base at J, with 14 bases in the middle. Per the germline V gene, CDR1 is SGHVS and CDR2 is FQNEAQ. The CDR3 sequence is 15 residues long. CDR3 in amino acids: CASSPEGSFNYGYTF. Written as DNA, the CDR3 is TGTGCCAGCAGCCCTGAGGGGTCTTTTAACTATGGCTACACCTTC.

The chain combines TRBV28 with TRBJ1-2; D possibly corresponds to TRBD1 (6 bases). V shed 3 bases and J shed 3 bases, with 11 bases lying between them. Germline lookup yields CDR1 MDHEN and CDR2 SYDVKM. The CDR3 sequence is 14 residues long. CDR3 loop: CASSFQTGYYGYTF. DNA for the CDR3: TGTGCCAGCAGTTTCCAGACAGGCTACTATGGCTACACCTTC.

This clone was seen a single time. J is TRBJ1-1 and V is TRBV10-3, with D uncertain. This CDR3 region has 14 residues. Trimming pared 0 bases from V and 3 bases from J, leaving 8 bases between. Germline V CDR1 and CDR2: ENHRY, SYGVKD. The CDR3 protein is CAISESGGYTEAFF. The CDR3 DNA reads as TGTGCCATCAGTGAGTCGGGCGGATACACTGAAGCTTTCTTT.

V gene TRBV21-1 combines with J gene TRBJ2-3; the D call TRBD2 from the table was never checked on the DNA. TRBV21-1 is a pseudogene locus. This CDR3 has 17 residues. The CDR3 region is CASSKELIAGDTDTQYF. CDR3 DNA: TGTGCCAGCAGCAAGGAGTTAATAGCGGGGGACACAGATACGCAGTATTTT.

This chain joins TRBV4-3 and TRBJ1-2; 7 bases are shared with TRBD1. CDR3 size: 14 residues. The germline V gene has CDR1 LGHNA and CDR2 YSLEER. Unmatched junction bases numbered 1, after V lost 0 bases and J lost 3 bases. The CDR3 nucleotides are TGCGCCAGCAGCCAAGATACAGGGGACTATGGCTACACCTTC. Amino acids: CASSQDTGDYGYTF.

Many counts were recorded for this clone. This sequence joins TRBV6-5 and TRBJ2-2, with D hard to call. This CDR3 comprises 14 residues. Trimming left V 0 bases short and J 7 bases short, with 9 bases between. Germline CDR1 and CDR2: MNHEY and SVGAGI. This chain's CDR3 is CASSYSGVGGELFF. CDR3 DNA sequence: TGTGCCAGCAGTTACTCTGGGGTTGGCGGGGAGCTGTTTTTT.

The chain couples TRBV18 to TRBJ2-7; TRBD2 matches 10 bases. V shed 4 bases and J 4 bases; nucleotides not matched to a gene: 7. Germline CDR1 reads KGHSH; CDR2 reads LQKENI. This CDR3 is 15 amino acids long. In DNA, the CDR3 is TGTGCCAGCTCACTGGGGACTAGCGCTATATACGAGCAGTACTTC. It specifies CASSLGTSAIYEQYF.

The chain uses TRBV5-4 and TRBJ1-4; 7 bases map to TRBD1. Germline V gene lookup returns CDR1 SGHNT and CDR2 YYREEE (reference sequence). This CDR3 has 15 amino acids. Losses at the gene ends were 4 bases for V and 3 bases for J; bases not matched to a gene: 6. Written as DNA, the CDR3 is TGTGCCAGCAGCCCCAAGGGGGCGTCTAATGAAAAACTGTTTTTT. This codes for CASSPKGASNEKLFF.

This clone turned up a few times. The chain has TRBV25-1 and TRBJ2-7; D may be TRBD1 (6 bases). Trimming pared 2 bases from V and 6 bases from J, leaving 20 bases between. Germline CDR1 and CDR2: MGHDK and SYGVNS. The CDR3 runs to 16 residues. The CDR3 DNA is TGTGCCAGCAGTGAAGGGATCGGGACACCACACTTCGAGCAGTACTTC. Protein: CASSEGIGTPHFEQYF.

This clone came up a few times. The V gene is TRBV7-9, the J gene TRBJ2-7; the D gene is possibly TRBD1 (5 bases). Germline V gene lookup returns CDR1 SEHNR and CDR2 FQNEAQ (reference sequence). V was cut by 3 bases and J by 0 bases, with 18 bases left in between. CDR3 length: 17 amino acids. As DNA, the CDR3 is TGTGCCAGCAGCTTTCCCCCAGGTAAAGGGGACTCCTACGAGCAGTACTTC. This sequence encodes CASSFPPGKGDSYEQYF. Full variable domain (missing parts from reference TRBV7-9 and TRBJ2-7): DTGVSQNPRHKITKRGQNVTFRCDPISEHNRLYWYRQTLGQGPEFLTYFQNEAQLEKSRLLSDRFSAERPKGSFSTLEIQRTEQGDSAMYLCASSFPPGKGDSYEQYFGPGTRLTVT.

The chain combines TRBV19 with TRBJ2-5, with TRBD2 as a possible D gene (7 bases). Germline V gene sequence: CDR1 LNHDA, CDR2 SQIVND (reference sequence). V lost 3 bases to trimming and J lost 5 bases, with 16 bases between them. The CDR3 has 15 residues. CDR3 in amino acids: CASSMGGTQDETQYF. CDR3 bases: TGTGCCAGTAGTATGGGGGGGACACAGGACGAGACCCAGTACTTC.

The rearrangement joins TRBV7-9 to TRBJ2-7; D gene unclear. V was trimmed by 6 bases and J by 2 bases, leaving 14 bases between them. Per germline, CDR1 SEHNR and CDR2 FQNEAQ (reference sequence). The CDR3 runs 14 residues. CDR3 in DNA: TGTGCCAGCAGTTGGGCCCCACACGCCTACGAGCAGTACTTC. Translating it yields CASSWAPHAYEQYF.

This sequence joins TRBV6-1 and TRBJ1-1; 10 bases match TRBD1. CDR3 length: 15 amino acids. Germline trimming cut 5 bases from V and 0 bases from J; bases unmatched to any gene: 3. Germline V gene data show CDR1 as MNHNS and CDR2 as SASEGT. This CDR3 reads CASSLDRGMNTEAFF. CDR3 sequence (DNA): TGTGCCAGCAGTCTGGACAGGGGGATGAACACTGAAGCTTTCTTT.

This rearrangement joins TRBV29-1 to TRBJ2-7; D possibly matches TRBD1 or TRBD2 (7 bases each). V shed 5 bases and J shed 2 bases, with 16 bases lying between them. This CDR3 has 14 residues. Germline loops: CDR1 SQVTM, CDR2 ANQGSEA. The chain's CDR3 is CSVRQGRGAYEQYF. The CDR3 DNA reads TGCAGCGTTCGACAGGGCCGGGGGGCCTACGAGCAGTACTTC.

The chain employs TRBV10-3 and TRBJ2-5, with D perhaps being TRBD1 or TRBD2 (5 bases each). V was pared by 2 bases and J by 0 bases, with 16 bases between. The CDR3 runs 17 residues. Germline V gene data show CDR1 as ENHRY and CDR2 as SYGVKD. The CDR3 here is CAISEPEVTGNQETQYF. CDR3 coding DNA: TGTGCCATCAGTGAGCCGGAGGTAACAGGAAACCAAGAGACCCAGTACTTC.

The chain has TRBV19 and TRBJ1-5, with D unclear. The V end lost 5 bases, the J end lost 1 base, and 15 bases lay between the germline ends. Germline V gene sequence: CDR1 LNHDA, CDR2 SQIVND (reference sequence). The CDR3 runs 16 residues. The DNA of the CDR3 is TGTGCCAGTAGTGTATCCCCGTTAGCAAGCAATCAGCCCCAGCATTTT. Translated, it gives CASSVSPLASNQPQHF. The entire variable domain, with the rest obtained from reference TRBV19 and TRBJ1-5, is as follows: DGGITQSPKYLFRKEGQNVTLSCEQNLNHDAMYWYRQDPGQGLRLIYYSQIVNDFQKGDIAEGYSVSREKKESFPLTVTSAQKNPTAFYLCASSVSPLASNQPQHFGDGTRLSIL.

There are a few counts of this clone. The chain recombines TRBV9 with TRBJ1-1; 9 bases fit TRBD1. The V gene's germline CDR1 is SGDLS and CDR2 YYNGEE. The CDR3 length is 14 residues. The J segment lost 4 bases and the V segment lost 4 bases, leaving 5 bases of the junction unmatched. For the CDR3, the DNA is TGTGCCAGCAGCCCAACAGGGGGCTTCACTGAAGCTTTCTTT. Translated: CASSPTGGFTEAFF.

J is TRBJ2-2 and V is TRBV5-1; maybe TRBD1 (5 bases). The CDR3 totals 15 residues. The V and J ends lost 2 bases and 0 bases respectively, with 8 bases between them. Germline CDR1 reads SGHRS; CDR2 reads YFSETQ. The CDR3 sequence is CASSFDSTNTGELFF. In DNA, the CDR3 is TGCGCCAGCAGCTTCGACAGTACGAACACCGGGGAGCTGTTTTTT. The full variable domain, completed using reference TRBV5-1 and TRBJ2-2, is KAGVTQTPRYLIKTRGQQVTLSCSPISGHRSVSWYQQTPGQGLQFLFEYFSETQRNKGNFPGRFSGRQFSNSRSEMNVSTLELGDSALYLCASSFDSTNTGELFFGEGSRLTVL.

To note about this clone: Compared with germline, one end of the junction differs, possibly owing to a read error. The same CDR3 arises from other DNA sequences in this sample as well. The chain joins TRBV13 to TRBJ1-1; no clear D gene. CDR1 and CDR2 (germline): PRHDT, FYEKMQ (reference sequence). The CDR3 contains 15 residues. The CDR3 DNA reads as TGTGCCAGTAGCTTATATGGCAGGAGAGACACTGAAGCTTTCTTT. Translation: CASSLYGRRDTEAFF.